This T cell receptor beta chain was profiled in a study of cytomegalovirus exposure and HLA in healthy donors. Germline V lookup: CDR1 SGDLS, CDR2 YYNGEE. Unmatched junction bases numbered 6, after V lost 0 bases and J lost 2 bases. The CDR3 has 16 residues. About this clone itself: Antigen specificity is unknown.

The study's findings and limits: A classifier reportedly called cytomegalovirus status with high sensitivity and specificity. Altogether, around 160 TCR beta chains were recorded as cytomegalovirus-associated. Generally TCR sequences proved uncommon, though certain public TCRs appeared in numerous donors.

Clones were read by immunoSEQ multiplex PCR, and TCRdb kept only the in-frame ones, dropping some. The sample has about 150,000 clones, 75% to 90% seen once. The donors were part of the validation cohort, which consisted of more than 90 subjects and was separate from the first cohort of several hundred subjects. The origin of this receptor is a man aged 18-30 years in good health and CMV-seropositive. J is TRBJ2-5 and V is TRBV9; TRBD2 matches 8 bases. The material sequenced was PBMCs. The CDR3 is CASSVEGGLVQETQYF. As DNA, the CDR3 is TGTGCCAGCAGCGTAGAGGGGGGACTAGTACAAGAGACCCAGTACTTC.